This TCR beta chain is drawn from a study of control samples from healthy donors and cancer patients. CDR1 and CDR2 from the germline V gene are LNHDA and SQIVND (reference sequence). The CDR3 consists of 11 residues. V gave up 8 bases and J gave up 4 bases, with 6 bases separating them. The data were produced by immunoSEQ multiplex PCR, yet TCRdb's version contains in-frame clones alone and is incomplete. The sample consists of about 170,000 clones, about 90% of them appearing once. Material: blood. The receptor's source is a man younger than 40 in good health. The chain combines TRBV19 with TRBJ2-1; perhaps TRBD2 as D (5 bases). The CDR3 reads CASRGYNEQFF. DNA of the CDR3: TGTGCCAGTCGAGGGTACAATGAGCAGTTCTTC.